The following is a TCR beta chain sequence with its context. This entry is derived from a study of shared clonotypes between healthy human individuals. The naive CD8 subset, CD45RO-negative cells positively selected for CCR7, excluded terminally differentiated effector memory CD45RA+ cells. The table came from immunoSEQ multiplex PCR; TCRdb's copy has only in-frame clones and leaves some out. This sample carries around 600,000 clones, 85% to 95% of them seen once, and the ten largest clones take about 0.11%. Germline V gene data show CDR1 as SGHAT and CDR2 as FQNNGV. The CDR3 loop spans 14 amino acids. V lost 5 bases and J lost 7, with 14 bases in between.

Sequencing was carried out using naive CD8+ T cells sorted from blood. The chain joins TRBV11-2 to TRBJ2-2; D uncertain. This TCR was sampled from a woman aged 25 to 45 in good health. CDR3 sequence: CASSPRGYSGELFF. The CDR3 region has the DNA TGTGCCAGCAGCCCTAGAGGTTACAGCGGGGAGCTGTTTTTT.